What follows is one T cell receptor beta chain and its context. Its target is unknown. The sample originates from a study of T cell responses to AZD1222 COVID-19 vaccine. Sequencing was performed with immunoSEQ multiplex PCR; in TCRdb, only in-frame clones are kept and a portion is missing. Among more than 110,000 clones listed, approximately 83% were seen once. J gave up 2 bases and V 4 bases, and 5 bases lay outside the gene matches. CDR1 and CDR2 (germline): PRHDT, FYEKMQ (reference sequence). The CDR3 extends over 14 amino acids. Study outcomes and limitations: Following two doses of AZD1222, Spike-specific TCR breadth and depth rose.

This sequence was found in an adult in good health. Sequences were derived from peripheral blood, sampled on day 0 of AZD1222 vaccination. This rearrangement joins TRBV13 to TRBJ2-7; 7 positions match TRBD1. In DNA, the CDR3 is TGTGCCAGCAGCTCGGGGACAGAAACCTACGAGCAGTACTTC. Its translation is CASSSGTETYEQYF.